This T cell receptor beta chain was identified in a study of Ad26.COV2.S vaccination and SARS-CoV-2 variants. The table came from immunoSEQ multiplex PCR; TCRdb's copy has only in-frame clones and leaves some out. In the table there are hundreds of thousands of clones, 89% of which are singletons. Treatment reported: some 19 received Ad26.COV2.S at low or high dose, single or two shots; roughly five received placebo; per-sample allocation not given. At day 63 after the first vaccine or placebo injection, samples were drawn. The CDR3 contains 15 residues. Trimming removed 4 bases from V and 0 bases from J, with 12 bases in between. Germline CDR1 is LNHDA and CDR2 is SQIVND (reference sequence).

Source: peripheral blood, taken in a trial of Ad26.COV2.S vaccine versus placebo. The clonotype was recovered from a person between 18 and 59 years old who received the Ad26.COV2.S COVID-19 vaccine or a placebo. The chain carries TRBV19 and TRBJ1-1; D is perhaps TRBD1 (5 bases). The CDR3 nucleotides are TGTGCCAGTAGTAGTTTGGCAGGGATGAACACTGAAGCTTTCTTT. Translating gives CASSSLAGMNTEAFF.